The 11 T cell receptor beta chains reported below all come from one sample, sequenced in a study of T-cell memory formation after mild COVID-19 (dated by TCRdb to the early 2020s). The library was generated by 5' RACE. Sequenced on an Illumina NovaSeq 6000. The public reads were quality trimmed at Q25 with fastp and then assembled into clones with MiXCR by TCRdb, keeping productive beta chains. Rows with one shared CDR3 protein collapse into an entry with the most common genes and DNA. Recorded for this sample are around 410,000 distinct CDR3 sequences; under 25% of them occurred a single time. Over 10% of the sample is taken by the ten largest. Sequenced sample: PBMCs or a T cell subset sorted from them (not recorded which). These receptors were collected from an adult woman who had mild COVID-19 (a few samples of this study predate the infection). The sample titles of this study are shuffled in the database, so cell type and time point are left out; the donor was told from shared clones.

The chain employs TRBV4-2 and TRBJ2-1; D call uncertain. Trimming cost V 4 bases and J 9 bases, with 13 bases left between them. Germline CDR1 LGHNA, CDR2 YNFKEQ. CDR3 size: 13 residues. The CDR3 here is CASSLASVGEQFF. DNA of the CDR3: TGTGCCAGCAGCCTCGCCTCAGTAGGTGAGCAGTTCTTC.

This clonotype appeared a few times. The V call is TRBV7-9, the J call TRBJ1-1, with D maybe TRBD1 (5 bases). Germline-derived CDR1 and CDR2 are SEHNR and FQNEAQ (reference sequence). The length of the CDR3 is 13 residues. With 2 bases removed from V and 9 bases from J, the gap between germline ends came to 13 bases. DNA of the CDR3: TGTGCCAGCAGCTTAAGAGGGGATGGGAAAGCTTTCTTT. Translated, it gives CASSLRGDGKAFF. The whole variable domain, filled in from reference TRBV7-9 and TRBJ1-1, reads DTGVSQNPRHKITKRGQNVTFRCDPISEHNRLYWYRQTLGQGPEFLTYFQNEAQLEKSRLLSDRFSAERPKGSFSTLEIQRTEQGDSAMYLCASSLRGDGKAFFGQGTRLTVV.

This clonotype was seen a few times. V and J are TRBV5-1 and TRBJ2-3; 11 bases line up with TRBD2. V shed 4 bases, J shed 4 bases, and the junction held 8 bases outside the gene matches. The CDR3 sequence is 16 residues long. CDR1 is SGHRS, CDR2 YFSETQ, per germline. Here the CDR3 reads CASSPIAGGQADTQYF. In DNA form, the CDR3 reads TGCGCCAGCAGCCCCATAGCGGGGGGGCAGGCAGATACGCAGTATTTT. Full variable domain (outside the CDR3, taken from reference TRBV5-1 and TRBJ2-3): KAGVTQTPRYLIKTRGQQVTLSCSPISGHRSVSWYQQTPGQGLQFLFEYFSETQRNKGNFPGRFSGRQFSNSRSEMNVSTLELGDSALYLCASSPIAGGQADTQYFGPGTRLTVL.

The chain links TRBV24-1 to TRBJ2-3; 10 bases are a match to TRBD2. The germline gives CDR1 KGHDR, CDR2 SFDVKD. The CDR3 totals 16 residues. Trimming at V came to 3 bases and at J to 0 bases, leaving 2 bases not matched to a gene. The DNA of the CDR3 is TGTGCCACCAGTGATGAGCGGGAGGGGAGCACAGATACGCAGTATTTT. Translating gives CATSDEREGSTDTQYF.

The chain carries TRBV5-4 and TRBJ2-1, with D maybe TRBD2 (6 bases). Germline values: CDR1 SGHNT, CDR2 YYREEE (reference sequence). This CDR3 contains 18 residues. Trimming stripped 2 bases from V and 3 bases from J, with 21 bases between. In nucleotides, the CDR3 is TGTGCCAGCAGCTTAGGGGCGGGACGAGGACTCGGCTACAATGAGCAGTTCTTC. This codes for CASSLGAGRGLGYNEQFF.

J is TRBJ1-2 and V is TRBV10-3; possibly TRBD1 for D (6 bases). CDR3 length equals 17 residues. Germline V lookup: CDR1 ENHRY, CDR2 SYGVKD. Trimming removed 3 bases from V and 2 bases from J, with 19 bases in between. The CDR3 coding sequence is TGTGCCATCAGTGACCCCTCCCGTGCGGGGGCCAACTATGGCTACACCTTC. It codes for CAISDPSRAGANYGYTF.

The chain has TRBV12-3 or TRBV12-4 and TRBJ1-5, with 9 bases matching TRBD1. The CDR3 runs to 15 residues. Trimming at V came to 6 bases and at J to 6 bases, leaving 9 bases not matched to a gene. CDR3 sequence: CASSYRGLGGQPQHF. CDR3 DNA: TGTGCCAGCAGCTACAGGGGGCTGGGTGGTCAGCCCCAGCATTTT.

V gene TRBV5-1 combines with J gene TRBJ2-1, with 7 bases lining up with TRBD1. V was clipped by 4 bases and J by 8 bases; unmatched bases: 12. This CDR3 is built from 15 residues. Germline V lookup: CDR1 SGHRS, CDR2 YFSETQ. The CDR3: CASSPGTAPRDEQFF. In DNA form, the CDR3 reads TGCGCCAGCAGCCCGGGGACAGCGCCGCGGGATGAGCAGTTCTTC.

The sample holds a few counts of this clonotype. The J gene is TRBJ1-2, the V gene TRBV6-5, with D uncertain. CDR1 is MNHEY and CDR2 is SVGAGI in the germline V gene. Trimming removed 0 bases from V and 8 bases from J, with 19 bases in between. The CDR3 runs to 16 residues. CDR3 in DNA: TGTGCCAGCAGTTACTCGAGTCCGAGGTCCCCGGACGGCTACACCTTC. As protein: CASSYSSPRSPDGYTF.

The chain links TRBV15 to TRBJ1-4; no clear D. The CDR3 extends over 15 amino acids. CDR1 and CDR2 (germline): LNHNV, YYDKDF (reference sequence). V gave up 6 bases and J gave up 5 bases, with 16 bases separating them. The CDR3: CATRARGFGNEKLFF. CDR3 DNA: TGTGCCACCAGGGCCCGCGGGTTCGGAAATGAAAAACTGTTTTTT.

This chain uses TRBV20-1 with TRBJ2-4; D is perhaps TRBD1 (6 bases). Germline CDR1 DFQATT, CDR2 SNEGSKA (reference sequence). Trimming took 4 bases from V and 6 from J, leaving 22 bases between them. This CDR3 is built from 16 residues. As DNA, the CDR3 is TGCAGTGCTATAGGCCCACAGGGAGTGGATTTAAACATTCAGTACTTC. Amino acids: CSAIGPQGVDLNIQYF.